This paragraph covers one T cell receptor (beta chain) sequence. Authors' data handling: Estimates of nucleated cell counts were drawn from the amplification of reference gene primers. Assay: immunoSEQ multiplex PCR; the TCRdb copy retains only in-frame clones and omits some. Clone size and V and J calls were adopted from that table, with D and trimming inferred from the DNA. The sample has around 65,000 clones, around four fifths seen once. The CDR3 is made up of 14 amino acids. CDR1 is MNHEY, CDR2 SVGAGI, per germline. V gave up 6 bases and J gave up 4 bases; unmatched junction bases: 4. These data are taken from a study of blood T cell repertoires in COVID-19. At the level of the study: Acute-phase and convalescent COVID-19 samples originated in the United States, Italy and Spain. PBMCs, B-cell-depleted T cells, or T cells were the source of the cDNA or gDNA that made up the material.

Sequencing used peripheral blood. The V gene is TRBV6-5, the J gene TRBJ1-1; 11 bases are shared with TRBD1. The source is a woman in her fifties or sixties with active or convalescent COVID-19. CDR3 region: CASSQDRGPTEAFF. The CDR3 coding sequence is TGTGCCAGCAGCCAGGACAGGGGGCCCACTGAAGCTTTCTTT.